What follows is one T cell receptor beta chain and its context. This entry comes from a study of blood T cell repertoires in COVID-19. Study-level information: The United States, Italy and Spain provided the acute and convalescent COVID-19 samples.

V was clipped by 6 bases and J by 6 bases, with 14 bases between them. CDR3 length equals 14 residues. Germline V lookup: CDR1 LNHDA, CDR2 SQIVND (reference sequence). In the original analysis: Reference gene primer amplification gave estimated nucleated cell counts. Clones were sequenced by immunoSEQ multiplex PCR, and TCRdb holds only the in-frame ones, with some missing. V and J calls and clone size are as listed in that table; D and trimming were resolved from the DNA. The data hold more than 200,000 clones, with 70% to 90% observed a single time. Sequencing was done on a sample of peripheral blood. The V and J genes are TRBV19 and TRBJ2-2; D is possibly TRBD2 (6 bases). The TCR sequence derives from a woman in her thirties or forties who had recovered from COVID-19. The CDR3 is CASSVGGAAGELFF. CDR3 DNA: TGTGCCAGTAGCGTGGGGGGTGCCGCCGGGGAGCTGTTTTTT.